This TCR beta chain originates from a study of T-cell reconstitution after alpha-beta-depleted transplantation in children. Study findings and constraints: Newly produced T cells mostly provided counts and TCRbeta diversity after one year, as hyperexpanded clones declined. The study reportedly traced alpha-beta T cells about two months after transplant to several hundred expanded graft clones. Surviving thymic progenitors and recipient T cells were the source of high TCRbeta diversity at day 60 in some patients.

During its preparation, the TCRbeta library received unique molecular identifiers. TCRdb reprocessed the PCR reads via MiXCR and lists one record per CDR3 protein. The sample has hundreds of thousands of distinct CDR3 sequences, approximately 17% seen once. The CDR3 is 14 residues long. V lost 6 bases and J lost 4; bases outside the gene matches: 6. On this clonotype itself: The antigen remains unidentified.

This TCR came from a male patient between 2 and 9 years old who had a stem cell transplant for acute lymphoblastic leukemia, so the T cells may come from the graft donor. V usage is TRBV12-3 or TRBV12-4 and J usage is TRBJ2-1, with 7 bases matching TRBD2. The sample here was PBMCs, mostly from graft donor cells, taken 360 days after TCRalphabeta/CD19-depleted stem cell transplant. The CDR3 DNA reads TGTGCCAGCAGCCTGGAGGGACTATACAATGAGCAGTTCTTC. Translated, it gives CASSLEGLYNEQFF.